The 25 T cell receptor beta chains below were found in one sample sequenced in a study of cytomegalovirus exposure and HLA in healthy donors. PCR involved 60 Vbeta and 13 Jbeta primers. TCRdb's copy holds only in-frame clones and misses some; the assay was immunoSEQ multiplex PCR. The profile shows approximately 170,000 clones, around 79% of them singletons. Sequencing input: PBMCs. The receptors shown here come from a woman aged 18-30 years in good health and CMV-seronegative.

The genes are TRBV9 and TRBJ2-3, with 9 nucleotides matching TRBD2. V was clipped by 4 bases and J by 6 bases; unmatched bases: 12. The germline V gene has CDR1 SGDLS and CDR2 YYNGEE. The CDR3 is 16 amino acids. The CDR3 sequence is CASSFERGANRDTQYF. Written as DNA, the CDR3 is TGTGCCAGCAGCTTCGAGCGGGGGGCTAACCGGGATACGCAGTATTTT.

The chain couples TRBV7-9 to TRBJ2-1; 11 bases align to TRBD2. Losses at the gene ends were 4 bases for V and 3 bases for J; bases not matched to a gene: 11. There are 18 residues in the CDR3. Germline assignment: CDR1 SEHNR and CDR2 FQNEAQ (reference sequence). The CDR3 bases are TGTGCCAGCAGCTCGACTAGCGGGAAGGTTCGGCTCTACAATGAGCAGTTCTTC. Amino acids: CASSSTSGKVRLYNEQFF.

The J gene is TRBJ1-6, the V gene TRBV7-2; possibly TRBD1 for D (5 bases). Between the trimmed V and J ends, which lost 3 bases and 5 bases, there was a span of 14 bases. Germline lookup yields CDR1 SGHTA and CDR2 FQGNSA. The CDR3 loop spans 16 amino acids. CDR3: CASSFLAGRNNSPLHF. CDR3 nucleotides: TGTGCCAGCAGCTTCCTGGCAGGGCGAAATAATTCACCCCTCCACTTT. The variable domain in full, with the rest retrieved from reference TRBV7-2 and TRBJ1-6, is GAGVSQSPSNKVTEKGKDVELRCDPISGHTALYWYRQSLGQGLEFLIYFQGNSAPDKSGLPSDRFSAERTGGSVSTLTIQRTQQEDSAVYLCASSFLAGRNNSPLHFGNGTRLTVT.

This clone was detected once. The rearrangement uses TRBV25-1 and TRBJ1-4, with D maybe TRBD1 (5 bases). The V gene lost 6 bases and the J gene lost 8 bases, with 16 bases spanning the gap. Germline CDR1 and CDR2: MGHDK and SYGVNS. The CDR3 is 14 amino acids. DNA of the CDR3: TGTGCCAGCAGCCCCCGGGGGGAACGGGAAAAACTGTTTTTT. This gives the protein CASSPRGEREKLFF.

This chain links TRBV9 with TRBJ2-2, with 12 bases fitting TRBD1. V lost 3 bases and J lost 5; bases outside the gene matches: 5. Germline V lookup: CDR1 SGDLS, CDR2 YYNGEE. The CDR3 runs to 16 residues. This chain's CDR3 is CASSGGTGGSTGELFF. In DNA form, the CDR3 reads TGTGCCAGCAGCGGAGGGACAGGGGGCAGTACCGGGGAGCTGTTTTTT.

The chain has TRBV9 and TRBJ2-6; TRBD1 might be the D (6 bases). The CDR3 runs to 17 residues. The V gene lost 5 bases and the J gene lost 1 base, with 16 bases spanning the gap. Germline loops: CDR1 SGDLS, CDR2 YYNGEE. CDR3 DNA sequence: TGTGCCAGCAGTCCGGGACACACCGCTTCTGGGGCCAACGTCCTGACTTTC. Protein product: CASSPGHTASGANVLTF. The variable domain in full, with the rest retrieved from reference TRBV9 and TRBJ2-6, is DSGVTQTPKHLITATGQRVTLRCSPRSGDLSVYWYQQSLDQGLQFLIQYYNGEERAKGNILERFSAQQFPDLHSELNLSSLELGDSALYFCASSPGHTASGANVLTFGAGSRLTVL.

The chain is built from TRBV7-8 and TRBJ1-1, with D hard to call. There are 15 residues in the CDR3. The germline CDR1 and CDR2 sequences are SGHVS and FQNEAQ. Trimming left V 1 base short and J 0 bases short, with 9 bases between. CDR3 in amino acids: CASSLDAVMNTEAFF. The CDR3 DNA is TGTGCCAGCAGCTTAGACGCAGTCATGAACACTGAAGCTTTCTTT.

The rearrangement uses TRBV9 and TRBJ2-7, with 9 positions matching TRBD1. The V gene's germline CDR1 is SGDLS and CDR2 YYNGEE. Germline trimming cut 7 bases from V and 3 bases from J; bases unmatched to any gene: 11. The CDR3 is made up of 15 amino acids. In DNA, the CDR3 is TGTGCCAGCTCCTCGGGGACAGGGAATTTCTACGAGCAGTACTTC. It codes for CASSSGTGNFYEQYF.

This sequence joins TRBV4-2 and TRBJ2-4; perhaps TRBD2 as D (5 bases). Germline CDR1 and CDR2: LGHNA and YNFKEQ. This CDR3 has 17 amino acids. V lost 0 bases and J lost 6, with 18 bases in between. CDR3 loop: CASSQDERSGARNIQYF. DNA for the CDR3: TGTGCCAGCAGCCAAGATGAGCGGAGCGGCGCAAGAAACATTCAGTACTTC.

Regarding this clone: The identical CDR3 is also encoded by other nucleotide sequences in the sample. CDR3 loop: CASSPPGQVGYGYTF. DNA of the CDR3: TGTGCCAGCAGCCCTCCGGGACAGGTGGGCTATGGCTACACCTTC. The chain combines TRBV7-9 with TRBJ1-2; the match to TRBD1 covers 8 bases. Per the germline V gene, CDR1 is SEHNR and CDR2 is FQNEAQ (reference sequence). V trimming: 5 bases; J trimming: 4 bases; junction bases outside the gene matches: 9. The CDR3 covers 15 residues.

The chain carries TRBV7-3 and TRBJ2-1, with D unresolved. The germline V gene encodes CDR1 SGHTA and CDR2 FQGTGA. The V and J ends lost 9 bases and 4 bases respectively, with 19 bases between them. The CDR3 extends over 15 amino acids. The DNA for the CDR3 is TGTGCCAGTTCGCTACAGTTCTCACCTTACAATGAGCAGTTCTTC. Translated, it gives CASSLQFSPYNEQFF. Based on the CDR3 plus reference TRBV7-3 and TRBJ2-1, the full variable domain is GAGVSQTPSNKVTEKGKYVELRCDPISGHTALYWYRQSLGQGPEFLIYFQGTGAADDSGLPNDRFFAVRPEGSVSTLKIQRTERGDSAVYLCASSLQFSPYNEQFFGPGTRLTVL.

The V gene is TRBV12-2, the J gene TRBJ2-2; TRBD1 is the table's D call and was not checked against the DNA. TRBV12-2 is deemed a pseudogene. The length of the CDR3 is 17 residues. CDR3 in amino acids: CASRLARDRGFTGELFF. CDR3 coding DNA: TGTGCAAGTCGCTTAGCCCGGGACAGGGGGTTCACCGGGGAGCTGTTTTTT.

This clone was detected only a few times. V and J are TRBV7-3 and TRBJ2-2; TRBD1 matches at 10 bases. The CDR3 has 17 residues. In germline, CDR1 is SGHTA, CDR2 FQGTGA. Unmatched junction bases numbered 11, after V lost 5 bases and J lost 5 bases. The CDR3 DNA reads TGTGCCAGCAGCCAATCACGGACAGGGGGTGGAACCGGGGAGCTGTTTTTT. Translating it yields CASSQSRTGGGTGELFF.

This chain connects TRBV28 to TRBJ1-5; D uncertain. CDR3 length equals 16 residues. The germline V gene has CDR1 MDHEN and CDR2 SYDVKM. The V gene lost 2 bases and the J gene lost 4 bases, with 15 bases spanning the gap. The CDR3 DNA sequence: TGTGCCAGCAGTTTAATACCCGGGGAGGTAAATCAGCCCCAGCATTTT. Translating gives CASSLIPGEVNQPQHF. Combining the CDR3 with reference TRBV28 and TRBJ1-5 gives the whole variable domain DVKVTQSSRYLVKRTGEKVFLECVQDMDHENMFWYRQDPGLGLRLIYFSYDVKMKEKGDIPEGYSVSREKKERFSLILESASTNQTSMYLCASSLIPGEVNQPQHFGDGTRLSIL.

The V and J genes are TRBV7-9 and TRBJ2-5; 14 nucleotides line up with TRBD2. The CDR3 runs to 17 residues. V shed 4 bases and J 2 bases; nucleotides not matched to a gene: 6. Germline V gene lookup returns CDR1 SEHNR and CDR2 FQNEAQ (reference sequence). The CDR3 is CASSWTSGGILQETQYF. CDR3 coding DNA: TGTGCCAGCAGCTGGACTAGCGGGGGGATATTGCAAGAGACCCAGTACTTC.

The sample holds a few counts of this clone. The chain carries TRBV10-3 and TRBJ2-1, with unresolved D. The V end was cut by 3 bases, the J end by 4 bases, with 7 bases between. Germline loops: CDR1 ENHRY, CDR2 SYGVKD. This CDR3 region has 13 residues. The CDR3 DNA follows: TGTGCCATCAGTGACTTGGAGTACAATGAGCAGTTCTTC. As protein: CAISDLEYNEQFF.

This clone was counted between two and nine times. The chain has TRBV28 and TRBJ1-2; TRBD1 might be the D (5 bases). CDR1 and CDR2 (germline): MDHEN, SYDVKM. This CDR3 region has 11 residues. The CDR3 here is CVGGSINGYTF. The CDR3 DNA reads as TGTGTGGGGGGTTCAATAAACGGCTACACCTTC.

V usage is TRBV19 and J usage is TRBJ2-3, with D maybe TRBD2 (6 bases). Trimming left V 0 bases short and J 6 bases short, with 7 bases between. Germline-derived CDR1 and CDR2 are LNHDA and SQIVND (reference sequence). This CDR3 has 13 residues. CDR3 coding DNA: TGTGCCAGTAGTATAGATCGGGAGGATACGCAGTATTTT. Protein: CASSIDREDTQYF. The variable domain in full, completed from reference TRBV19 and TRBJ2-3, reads DGGITQSPKYLFRKEGQNVTLSCEQNLNHDAMYWYRQDPGQGLRLIYYSQIVNDFQKGDIAEGYSVSREKKESFPLTVTSAQKNPTAFYLCASSIDREDTQYFGPGTRLTVL.

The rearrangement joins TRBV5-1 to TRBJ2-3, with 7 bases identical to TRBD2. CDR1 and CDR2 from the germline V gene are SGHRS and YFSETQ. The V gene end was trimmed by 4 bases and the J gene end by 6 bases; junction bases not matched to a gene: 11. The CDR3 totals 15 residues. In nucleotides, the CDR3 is TGCGCCAGCAGCCCCCCGGGGGGAGGAGGCGATACGCAGTATTTT. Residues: CASSPPGGGGDTQYF.

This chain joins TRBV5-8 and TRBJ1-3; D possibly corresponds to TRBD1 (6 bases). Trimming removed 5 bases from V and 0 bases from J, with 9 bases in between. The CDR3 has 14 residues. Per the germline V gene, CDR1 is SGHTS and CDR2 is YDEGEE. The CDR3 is CASSQGSSGNTIYF. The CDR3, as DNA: TGTGCCAGCAGTCAGGGGAGCTCTGGAAACACCATATATTTT.

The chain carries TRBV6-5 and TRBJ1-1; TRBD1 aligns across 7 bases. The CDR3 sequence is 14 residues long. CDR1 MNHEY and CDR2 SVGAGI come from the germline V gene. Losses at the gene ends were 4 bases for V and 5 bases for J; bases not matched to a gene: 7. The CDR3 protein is CASSWTGGKTEAFF. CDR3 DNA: TGTGCCAGCAGTTGGACAGGAGGGAAGACTGAAGCTTTCTTT.

CDR3 residues: CASSLTGLLSGELFF. The CDR3 DNA reads as TGTGCCAGCAGTTTAACAGGGCTATTATCCGGGGAGCTGTTTTTT. This rearrangement joins TRBV28 to TRBJ2-2; tentatively, D is TRBD1 (6 bases). CDR3 size: 15 residues. Germline CDR1 reads MDHEN; CDR2 reads SYDVKM. The ends were cut back, 2 bases at V and 6 bases at J, with 13 bases in the middle.

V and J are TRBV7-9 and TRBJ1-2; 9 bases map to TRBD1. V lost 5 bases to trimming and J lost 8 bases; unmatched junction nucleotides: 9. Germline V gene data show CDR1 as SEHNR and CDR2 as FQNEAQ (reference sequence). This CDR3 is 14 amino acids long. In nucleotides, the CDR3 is TGTGCCAGCAGCCCTAGGACAGGGGCTAACGGCTACACCTTC. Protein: CASSPRTGANGYTF.

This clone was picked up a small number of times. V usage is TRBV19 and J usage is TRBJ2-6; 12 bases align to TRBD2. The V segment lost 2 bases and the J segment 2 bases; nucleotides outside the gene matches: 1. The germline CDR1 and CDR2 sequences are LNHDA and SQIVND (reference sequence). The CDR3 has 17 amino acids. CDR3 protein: CASSIWTSGAGANVLTF. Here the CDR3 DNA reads TGTGCCAGTAGTATATGGACTAGCGGGGCTGGGGCCAACGTCCTGACTTTC.

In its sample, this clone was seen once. The DNA for the CDR3 is TGTGCCATCAACCCTGGGCAGAATTCACCCCTCCACTTT. Translating it yields CAINPGQNSPLHF. The chain combines TRBV10-3 with TRBJ1-6; D gene unclear. The CDR3 is 13 amino acids. Germline V CDR1 and CDR2: ENHRY, SYGVKD. Trimming took 7 bases from V and 7 from J, leaving 11 bases between them.